The clone carrying this TCR beta chain has a handful of counts. The data originate from a study of identical twins. TCRdb recomputed calls from the 5' RACE reads with MiXCR, one row per CDR3 protein. The sample carries approximately 890,000 distinct CDR3 sequences, roughly 12% recorded once. The trim removed 6 bases at V and 6 bases at J, leaving 8 bases unmatched. This CDR3 has 14 amino acids. Germline values: CDR1 ENHRY, CDR2 SYGVKD. This sample also belongs to another study, concerning yellow fever vaccine responses in identical twins.

The V and J genes are TRBV10-3 and TRBJ2-4; 7 bases agree with TRBD1. The sequence came from a woman between 18 and 29 years old in good health. The sequencing input was PBMCs. Written as DNA, the CDR3 is TGTGCCATCAGCACCGACAGGGAGTTAAACATTCAGTACTTC. It specifies CAISTDRELNIQYF.